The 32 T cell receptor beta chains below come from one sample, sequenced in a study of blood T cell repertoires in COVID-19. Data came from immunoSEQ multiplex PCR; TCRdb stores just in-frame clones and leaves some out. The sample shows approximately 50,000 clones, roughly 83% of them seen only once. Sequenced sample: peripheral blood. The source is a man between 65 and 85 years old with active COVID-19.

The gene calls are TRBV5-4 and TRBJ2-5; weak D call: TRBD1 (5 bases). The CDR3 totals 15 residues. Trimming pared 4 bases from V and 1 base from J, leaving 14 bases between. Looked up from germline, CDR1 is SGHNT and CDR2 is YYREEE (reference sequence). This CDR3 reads CASSQKRGGQETQYF. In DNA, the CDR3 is TGTGCCAGCAGCCAAAAAAGGGGCGGCCAAGAGACCCAGTACTTC.

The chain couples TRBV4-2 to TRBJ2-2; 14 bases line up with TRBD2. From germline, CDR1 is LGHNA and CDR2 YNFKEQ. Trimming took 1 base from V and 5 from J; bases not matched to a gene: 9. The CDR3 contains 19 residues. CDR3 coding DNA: TGTGCCAGCAGCCAAGTTGGGACTAGCGGGAGTGGTTGGACCGGGGAGCTGTTTTTT. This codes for CASSQVGTSGSGWTGELFF.

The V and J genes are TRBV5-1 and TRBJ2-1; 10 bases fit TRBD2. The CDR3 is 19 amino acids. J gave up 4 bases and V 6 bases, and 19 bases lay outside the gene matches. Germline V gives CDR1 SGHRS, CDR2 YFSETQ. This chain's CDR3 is CASTDPGQSAGGQYNEQFF. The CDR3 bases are TGCGCCAGCACTGATCCGGGACAGTCAGCGGGAGGGCAATACAATGAGCAGTTCTTC.

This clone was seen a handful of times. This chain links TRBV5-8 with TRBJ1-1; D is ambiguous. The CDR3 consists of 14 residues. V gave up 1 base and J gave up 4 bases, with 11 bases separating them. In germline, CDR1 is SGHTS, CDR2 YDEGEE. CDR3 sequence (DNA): TGTGCCAGCAGCTTGTCTCGCGGAAGCACTGAAGCTTTCTTT. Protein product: CASSLSRGSTEAFF.

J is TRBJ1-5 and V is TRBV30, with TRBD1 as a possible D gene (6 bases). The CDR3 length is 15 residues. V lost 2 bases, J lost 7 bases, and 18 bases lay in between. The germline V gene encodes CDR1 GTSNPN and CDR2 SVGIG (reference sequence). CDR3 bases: TGTGCCTGGAGTTTAAGGTCCAGGGGCGGCCAGCCCCAGCATTTT. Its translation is CAWSLRSRGGQPQHF.

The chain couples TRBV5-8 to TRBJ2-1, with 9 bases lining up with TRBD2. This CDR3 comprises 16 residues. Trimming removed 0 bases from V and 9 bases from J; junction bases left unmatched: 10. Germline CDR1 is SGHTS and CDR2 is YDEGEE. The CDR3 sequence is CASSLAGIAGVLEQFF. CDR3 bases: TGTGCCAGCAGCTTGGCAGGAATAGCGGGAGTACTTGAGCAGTTCTTC.

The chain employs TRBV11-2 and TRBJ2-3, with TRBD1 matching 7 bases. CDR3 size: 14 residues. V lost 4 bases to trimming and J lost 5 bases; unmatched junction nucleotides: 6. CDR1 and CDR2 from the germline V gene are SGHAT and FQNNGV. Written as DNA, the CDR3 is TGTGCCAGCAGCTCCAGGGGGAGCGGAGATACGCAGTATTTT. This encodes CASSSRGSGDTQYF.

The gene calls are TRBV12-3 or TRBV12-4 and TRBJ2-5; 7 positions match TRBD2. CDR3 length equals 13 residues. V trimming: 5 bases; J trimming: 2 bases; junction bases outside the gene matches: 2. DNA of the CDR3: TGTGCCAGCAGTCCTAGCGGTCAAGAGACCCAGTACTTC. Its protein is CASSPSGQETQYF.

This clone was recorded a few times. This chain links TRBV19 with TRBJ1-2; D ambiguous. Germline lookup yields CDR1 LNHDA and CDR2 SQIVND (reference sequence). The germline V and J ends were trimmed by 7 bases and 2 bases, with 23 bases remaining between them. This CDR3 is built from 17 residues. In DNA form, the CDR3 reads TGTGCCAGTATGGGGAGGCCAGGAGCAGGTCTCAACTATGGCTACACCTTC. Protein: CASMGRPGAGLNYGYTF.

CDR3: CASRIRRDQETQYF. The DNA for the CDR3 is TGTGCCAGCAGGATCAGACGGGACCAAGAGACCCAGTACTTC. This chain links TRBV6-6 with TRBJ2-5; unclear D gene. The CDR3 runs 14 residues. Looked up from germline, CDR1 is MNHNY and CDR2 is SVGAGI (reference sequence). The germline V and J ends were trimmed by 6 bases and 0 bases, with 11 bases remaining between them.

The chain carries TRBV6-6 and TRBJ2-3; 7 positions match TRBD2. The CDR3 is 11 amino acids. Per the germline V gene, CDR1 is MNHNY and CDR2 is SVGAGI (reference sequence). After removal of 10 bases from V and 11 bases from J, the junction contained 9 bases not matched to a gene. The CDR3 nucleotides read TGTGCCACCCGGGTTGGGGGGGGGCAGTATTTT. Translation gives CATRVGGGQYF.

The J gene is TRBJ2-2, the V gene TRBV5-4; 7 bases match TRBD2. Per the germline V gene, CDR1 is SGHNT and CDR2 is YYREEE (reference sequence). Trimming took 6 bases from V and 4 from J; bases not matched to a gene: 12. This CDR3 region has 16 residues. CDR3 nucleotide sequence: TGTGCCAGCACCCAACTCGGGGGGAGGTCCACCGGGGAGCTGTTTTTT. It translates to CASTQLGGRSTGELFF. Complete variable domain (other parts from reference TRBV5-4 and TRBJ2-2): ETGVTQSPTHLIKTRGQQVTLRCSSQSGHNTVSWYQQALGQGPQFIFQYYREEENGRGNFPPRFSGLQFPNYSSELNVNALELDDSALYLCASTQLGGRSTGELFFGEGSRLTVL.

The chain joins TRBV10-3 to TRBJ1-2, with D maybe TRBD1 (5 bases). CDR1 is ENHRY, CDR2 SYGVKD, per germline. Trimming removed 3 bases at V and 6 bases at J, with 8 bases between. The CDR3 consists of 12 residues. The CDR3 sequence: CAISDTGDGYTF. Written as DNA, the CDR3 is TGTGCCATCAGTGACACGGGGGATGGCTACACCTTC.

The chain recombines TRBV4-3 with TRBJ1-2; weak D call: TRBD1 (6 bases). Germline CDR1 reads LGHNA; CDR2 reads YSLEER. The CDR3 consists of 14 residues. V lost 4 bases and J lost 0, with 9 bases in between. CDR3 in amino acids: CASSRQVTNYGYTF. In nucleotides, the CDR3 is TGCGCCAGCAGCCGACAGGTGACTAACTATGGCTACACCTTC.

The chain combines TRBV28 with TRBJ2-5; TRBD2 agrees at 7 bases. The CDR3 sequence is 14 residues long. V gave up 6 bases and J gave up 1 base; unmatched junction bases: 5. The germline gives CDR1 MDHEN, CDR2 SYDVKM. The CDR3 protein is CASSGGLPQETQYF. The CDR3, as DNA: TGTGCCAGCAGCGGGGGACTACCCCAAGAGACCCAGTACTTC.

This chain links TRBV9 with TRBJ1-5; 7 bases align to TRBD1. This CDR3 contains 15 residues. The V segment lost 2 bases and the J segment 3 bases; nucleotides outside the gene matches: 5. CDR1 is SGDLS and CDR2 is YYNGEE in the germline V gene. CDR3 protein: CASSVTGTANQPQHF. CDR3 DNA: TGTGCCAGCAGCGTGACTGGGACAGCCAATCAGCCCCAGCATTTT.

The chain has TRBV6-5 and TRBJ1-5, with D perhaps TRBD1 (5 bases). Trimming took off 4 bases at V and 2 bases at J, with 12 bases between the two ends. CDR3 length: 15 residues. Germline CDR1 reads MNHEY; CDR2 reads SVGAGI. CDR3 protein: CASSLDGGGNQPQHF. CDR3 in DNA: TGTGCCAGCAGTTTAGACGGGGGTGGCAATCAGCCCCAGCATTTT.

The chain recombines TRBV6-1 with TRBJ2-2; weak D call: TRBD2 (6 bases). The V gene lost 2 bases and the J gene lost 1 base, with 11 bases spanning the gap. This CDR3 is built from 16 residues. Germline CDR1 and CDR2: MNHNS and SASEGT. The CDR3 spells CASSELGGLNTGELFF. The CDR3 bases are TGTGCCAGCAGTGAACTTGGGGGACTGAACACCGGGGAGCTGTTTTTT.

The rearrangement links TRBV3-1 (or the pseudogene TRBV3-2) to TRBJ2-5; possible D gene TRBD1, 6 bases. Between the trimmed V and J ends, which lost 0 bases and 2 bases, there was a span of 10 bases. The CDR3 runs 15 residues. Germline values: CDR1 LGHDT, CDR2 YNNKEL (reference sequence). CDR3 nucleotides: TGTGCCAGCAGCCAAGAGGGAACAGGGCAAGAGACCCAGTACTTC. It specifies CASSQEGTGQETQYF.

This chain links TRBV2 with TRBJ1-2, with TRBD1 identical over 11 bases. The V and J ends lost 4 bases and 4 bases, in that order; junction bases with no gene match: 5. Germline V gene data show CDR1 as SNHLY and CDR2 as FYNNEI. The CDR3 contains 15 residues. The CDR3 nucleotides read TGTGCCAGCAGTGCTTTCGGGACAGGGGGCTATGGCTACACCTTC. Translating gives CASSAFGTGGYGYTF.

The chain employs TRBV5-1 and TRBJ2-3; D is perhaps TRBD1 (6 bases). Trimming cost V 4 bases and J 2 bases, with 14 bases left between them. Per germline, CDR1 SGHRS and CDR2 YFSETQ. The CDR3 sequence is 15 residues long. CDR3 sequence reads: CASSTQGPPTDTQYF. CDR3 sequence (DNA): TGCGCCAGCAGCACCCAGGGGCCACCCACAGATACGCAGTATTTT.

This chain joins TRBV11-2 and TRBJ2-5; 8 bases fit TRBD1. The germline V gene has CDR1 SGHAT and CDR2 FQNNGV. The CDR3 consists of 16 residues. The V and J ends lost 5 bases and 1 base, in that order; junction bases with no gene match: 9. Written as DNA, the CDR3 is TGTGCCAGCAGCCGACGAACAGGACAGGGCCAAGAGACCCAGTACTTC. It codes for CASSRRTGQGQETQYF.

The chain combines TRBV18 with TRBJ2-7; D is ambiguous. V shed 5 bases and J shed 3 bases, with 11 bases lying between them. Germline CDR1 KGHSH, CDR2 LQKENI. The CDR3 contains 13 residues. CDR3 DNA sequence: TGTGCCAGCTCAGGCGCGGTCAACTACGAGCAGTACTTC. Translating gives CASSGAVNYEQYF.

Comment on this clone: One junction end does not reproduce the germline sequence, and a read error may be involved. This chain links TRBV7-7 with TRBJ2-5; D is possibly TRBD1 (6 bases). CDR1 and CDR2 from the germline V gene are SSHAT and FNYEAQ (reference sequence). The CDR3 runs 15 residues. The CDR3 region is CASSSSSGAGETQYF. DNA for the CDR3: TGTGCTAGCAGCTCTAGCTCAGGGGCGGGAGAGACCCAGTACTTC.

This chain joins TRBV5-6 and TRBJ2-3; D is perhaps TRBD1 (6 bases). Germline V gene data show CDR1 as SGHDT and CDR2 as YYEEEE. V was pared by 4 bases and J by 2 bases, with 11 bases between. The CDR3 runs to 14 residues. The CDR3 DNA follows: TGTGCCAGCAGCGAGGGGGTCTTCACAGATACGCAGTATTTT. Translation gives CASSEGVFTDTQYF.

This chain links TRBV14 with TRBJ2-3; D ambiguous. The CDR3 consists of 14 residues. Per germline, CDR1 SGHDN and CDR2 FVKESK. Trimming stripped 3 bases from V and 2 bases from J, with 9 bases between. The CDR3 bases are TGTGCCAGCAGCCACCGGGTCGTCACAGATACGCAGTATTTT. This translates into CASSHRVVTDTQYF. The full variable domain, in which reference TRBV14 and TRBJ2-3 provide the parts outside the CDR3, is EAGVTQFPSHSVIEKGQTVTLRCDPISGHDNLYWYRRVMGKEIKFLLHFVKESKQDESGMPNNRFLAERTGGTYSTLKVQPAELEDSGVYFCASSHRVVTDTQYFGPGTRLTVL.

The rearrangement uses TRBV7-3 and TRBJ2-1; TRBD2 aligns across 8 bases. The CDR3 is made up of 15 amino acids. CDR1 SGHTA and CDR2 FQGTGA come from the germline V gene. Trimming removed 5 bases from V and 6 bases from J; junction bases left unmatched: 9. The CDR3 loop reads CASSLTGTSSNEQFF. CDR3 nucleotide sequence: TGTGCCAGCAGCCTTACCGGGACTAGTAGCAATGAGCAGTTCTTC.

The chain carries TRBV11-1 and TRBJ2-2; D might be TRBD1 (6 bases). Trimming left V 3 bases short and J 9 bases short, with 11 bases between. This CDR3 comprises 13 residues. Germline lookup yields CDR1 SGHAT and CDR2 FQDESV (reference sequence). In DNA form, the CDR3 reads TGTGCCAGCAGCTTGGCAGGGGTCCGGGAGCTGTTTTTT. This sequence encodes CASSLAGVRELFF.

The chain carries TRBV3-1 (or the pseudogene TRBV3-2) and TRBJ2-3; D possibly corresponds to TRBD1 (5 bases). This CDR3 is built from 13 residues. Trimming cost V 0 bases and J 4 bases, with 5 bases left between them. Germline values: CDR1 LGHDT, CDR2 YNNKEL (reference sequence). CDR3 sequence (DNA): TGTGCCAGCAGCCAAGACAGGGCAGATACGCAGTATTTT. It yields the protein CASSQDRADTQYF.

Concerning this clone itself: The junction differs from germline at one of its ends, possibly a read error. The CDR3: CASSEAARSFEQYF. The CDR3 region has the DNA TGTGCCAGCAGTGAAGCAGCGAGATCCTTCGAGCAGTACTTC. The rearrangement links TRBV6-1 to TRBJ2-7; D is uncertain. The germline V gene has CDR1 MNHNS and CDR2 SASEGT. The CDR3 spans 14 residues.

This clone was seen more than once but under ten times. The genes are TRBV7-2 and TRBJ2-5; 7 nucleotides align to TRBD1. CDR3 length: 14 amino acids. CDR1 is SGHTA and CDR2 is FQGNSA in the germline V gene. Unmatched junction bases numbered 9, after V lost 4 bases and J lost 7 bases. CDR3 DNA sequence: TGTGCCAGCAGCTCCCGGGACAGCAGGGCGACCCAGTACTTC. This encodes CASSSRDSRATQYF.

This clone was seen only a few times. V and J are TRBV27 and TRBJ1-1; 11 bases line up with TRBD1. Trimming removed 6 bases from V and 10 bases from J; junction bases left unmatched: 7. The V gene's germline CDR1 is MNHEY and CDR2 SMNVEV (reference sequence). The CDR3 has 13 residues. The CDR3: CASRADRGLLAFF. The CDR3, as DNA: TGTGCCAGCAGGGCGGACAGGGGGCTCTTAGCTTTCTTT.